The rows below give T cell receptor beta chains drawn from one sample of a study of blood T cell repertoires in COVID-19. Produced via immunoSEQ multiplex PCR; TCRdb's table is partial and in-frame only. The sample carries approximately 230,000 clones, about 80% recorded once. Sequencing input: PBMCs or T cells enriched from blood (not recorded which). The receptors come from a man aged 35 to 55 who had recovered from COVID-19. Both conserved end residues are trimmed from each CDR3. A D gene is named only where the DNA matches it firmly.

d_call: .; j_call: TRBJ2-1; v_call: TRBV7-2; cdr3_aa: ASSRLGLDEQF
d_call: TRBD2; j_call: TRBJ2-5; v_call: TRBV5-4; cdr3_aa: ASSPKARSGGSQETQY
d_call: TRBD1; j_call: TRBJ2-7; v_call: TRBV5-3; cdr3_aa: ARSLRDRDLLYEQY
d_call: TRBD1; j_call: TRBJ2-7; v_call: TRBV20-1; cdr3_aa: SARQGYEQY
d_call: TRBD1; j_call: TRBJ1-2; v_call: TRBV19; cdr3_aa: ASSPGTGENYGYT
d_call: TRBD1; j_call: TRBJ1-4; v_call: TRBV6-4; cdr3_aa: ASSAPRTGGNEKLF
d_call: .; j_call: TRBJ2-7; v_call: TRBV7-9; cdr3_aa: ASSLAATNGGII
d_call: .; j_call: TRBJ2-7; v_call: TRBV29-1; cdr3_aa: SVVTGEVHYEQY
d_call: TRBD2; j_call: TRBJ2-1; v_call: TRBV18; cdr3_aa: ASSPRSVTSGGNEQF
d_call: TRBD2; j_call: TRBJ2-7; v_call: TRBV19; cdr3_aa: ASSLAGGSYEQY
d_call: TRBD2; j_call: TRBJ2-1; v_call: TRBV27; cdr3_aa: ASSRTSGGTVREQF
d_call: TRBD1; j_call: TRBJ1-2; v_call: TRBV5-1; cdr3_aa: ASSSFQGAHGYT
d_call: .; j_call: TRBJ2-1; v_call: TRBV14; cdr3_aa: ASSLTRAGSYEQF
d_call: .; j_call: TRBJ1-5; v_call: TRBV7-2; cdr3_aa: ASSPGVSNQPQH
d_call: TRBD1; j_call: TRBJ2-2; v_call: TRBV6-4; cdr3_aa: ASSDGTDDTGELF
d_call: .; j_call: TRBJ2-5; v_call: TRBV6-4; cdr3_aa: AIPFGLEETQY
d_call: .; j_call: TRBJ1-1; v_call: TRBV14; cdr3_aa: ASSQSIQYTEAF
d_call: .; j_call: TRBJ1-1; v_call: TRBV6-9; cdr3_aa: ASSYFSRTEAF
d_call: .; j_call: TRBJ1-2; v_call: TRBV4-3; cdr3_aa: ASSQEGAKGGYT
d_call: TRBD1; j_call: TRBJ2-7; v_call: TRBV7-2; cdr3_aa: ASSPSTGTPYEQY
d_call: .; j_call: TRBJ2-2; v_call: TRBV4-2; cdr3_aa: ASSQDPGTGELF
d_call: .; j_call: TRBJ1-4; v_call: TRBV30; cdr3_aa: AWSGTEKLF
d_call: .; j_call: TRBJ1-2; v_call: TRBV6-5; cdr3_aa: ASRGTTYGYT
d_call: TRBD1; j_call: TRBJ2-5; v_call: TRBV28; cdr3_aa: ASRLTGEETQY
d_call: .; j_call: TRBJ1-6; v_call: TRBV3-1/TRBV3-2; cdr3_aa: ASSPNNSPLH
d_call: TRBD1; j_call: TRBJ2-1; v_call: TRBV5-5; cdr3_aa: ASSGTGQGYNEQF
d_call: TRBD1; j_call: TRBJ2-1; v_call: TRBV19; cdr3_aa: ASSMGARDRSNEQF
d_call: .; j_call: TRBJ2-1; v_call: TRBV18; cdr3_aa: ASSPLAGTEQF
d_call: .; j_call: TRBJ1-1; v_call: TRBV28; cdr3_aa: ASSFLGRGAF
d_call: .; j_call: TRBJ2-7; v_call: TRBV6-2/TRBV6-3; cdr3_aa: ASSYSYRRGSYEQY
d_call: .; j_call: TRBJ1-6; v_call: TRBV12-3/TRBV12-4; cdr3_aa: ASRAPYNSPLH
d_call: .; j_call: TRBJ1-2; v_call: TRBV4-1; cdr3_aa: ASSQTQGFNYGYT
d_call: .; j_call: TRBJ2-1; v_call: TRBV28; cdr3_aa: ATTGRAPNEQF
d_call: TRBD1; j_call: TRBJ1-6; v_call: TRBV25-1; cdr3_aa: ASRGTGNSPLH
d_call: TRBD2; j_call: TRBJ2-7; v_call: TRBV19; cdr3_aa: ASSMLELAGGPLSYEQY
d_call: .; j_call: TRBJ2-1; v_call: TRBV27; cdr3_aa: ASSPLLECEQF
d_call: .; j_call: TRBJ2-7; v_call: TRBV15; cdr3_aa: ATSRQGGSGEQY
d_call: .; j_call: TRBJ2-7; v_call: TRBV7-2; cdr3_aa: ASSTAAYEQY
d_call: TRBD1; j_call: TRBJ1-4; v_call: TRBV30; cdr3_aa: AWKDREKLF
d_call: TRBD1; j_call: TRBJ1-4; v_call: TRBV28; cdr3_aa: ASVTGGSSGKLF
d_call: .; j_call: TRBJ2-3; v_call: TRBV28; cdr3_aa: ASSIPGTQDTQY
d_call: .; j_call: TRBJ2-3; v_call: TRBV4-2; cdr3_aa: ASSQARGSGDTQY
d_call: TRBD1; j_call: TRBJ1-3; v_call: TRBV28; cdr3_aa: ASSLSGGLGNTIY
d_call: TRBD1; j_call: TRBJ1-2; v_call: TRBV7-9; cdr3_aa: ASSLDRGANYGYT
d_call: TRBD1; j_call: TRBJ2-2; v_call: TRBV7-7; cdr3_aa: ASTQVGGQGATGELF
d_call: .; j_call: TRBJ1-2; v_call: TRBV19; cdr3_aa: ASSTGWGDYGYT
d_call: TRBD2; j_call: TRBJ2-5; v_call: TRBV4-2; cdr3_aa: ASSQDLIAGGQETQY
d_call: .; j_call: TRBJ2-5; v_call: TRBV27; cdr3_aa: ASSLIDAETQY
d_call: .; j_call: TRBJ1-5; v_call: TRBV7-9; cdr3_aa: ASGQVDQPQH
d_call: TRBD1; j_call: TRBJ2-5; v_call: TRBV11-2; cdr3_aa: ASSFSLTGPETQY
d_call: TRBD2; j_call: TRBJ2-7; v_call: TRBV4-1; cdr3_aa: ASSQDGLAGAPYEQY
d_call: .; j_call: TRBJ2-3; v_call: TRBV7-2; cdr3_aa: ASSLGWPRQDTQY
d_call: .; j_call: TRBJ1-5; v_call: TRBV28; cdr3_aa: ASSLSGSNQPQH
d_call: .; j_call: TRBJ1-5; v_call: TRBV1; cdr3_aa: TSTSGEGDYSNQPQH
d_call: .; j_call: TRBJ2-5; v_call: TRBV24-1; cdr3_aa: ATSDPTVIQETQY